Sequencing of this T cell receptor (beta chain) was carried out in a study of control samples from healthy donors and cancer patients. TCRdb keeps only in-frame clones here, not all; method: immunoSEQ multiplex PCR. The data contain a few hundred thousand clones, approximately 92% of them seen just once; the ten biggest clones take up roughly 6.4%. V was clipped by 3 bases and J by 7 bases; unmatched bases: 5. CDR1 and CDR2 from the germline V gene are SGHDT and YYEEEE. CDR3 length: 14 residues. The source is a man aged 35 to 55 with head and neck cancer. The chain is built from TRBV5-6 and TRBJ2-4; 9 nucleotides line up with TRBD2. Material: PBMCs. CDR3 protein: CASSYSGSRNIQYF. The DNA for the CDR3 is TGTGCCAGCAGCTATAGCGGGAGTAGGAACATTCAGTACTTC.